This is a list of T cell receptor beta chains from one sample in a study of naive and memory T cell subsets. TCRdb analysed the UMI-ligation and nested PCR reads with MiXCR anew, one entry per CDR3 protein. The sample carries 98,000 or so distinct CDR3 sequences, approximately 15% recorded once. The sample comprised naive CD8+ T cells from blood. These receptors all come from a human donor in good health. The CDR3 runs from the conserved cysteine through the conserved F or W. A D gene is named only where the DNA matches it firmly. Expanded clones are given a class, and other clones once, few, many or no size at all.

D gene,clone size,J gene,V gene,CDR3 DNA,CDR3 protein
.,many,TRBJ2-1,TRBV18,TGTGCCAGCTCACCACTTGCGATAGCGGATAACAATGAGCAGTTCTTC,CASSPLAIADNNEQFF
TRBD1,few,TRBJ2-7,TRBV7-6,TGTGCCAGCAGCTTAGTTATAGCCGGGACAGGGAGCTCCTACGAGCAGTACTTC,CASSLVIAGTGSSYEQYF
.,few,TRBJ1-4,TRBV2,TGTGCCAGCAGGGTCGGGAGGAGTGAAAAACTGTTTTTT,CASRVGRSEKLFF
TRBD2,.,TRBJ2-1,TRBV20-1,TGCAGTGCTAGCGCTTACCTACTAGCGGGGGGGCATGAGCAGTTCTTC,CSASAYLLAGGHEQFF
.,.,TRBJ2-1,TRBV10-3,TGTGCCATCAGTGCAAACTACAATGAGCAGTTCTTC,CAISANYNEQFF
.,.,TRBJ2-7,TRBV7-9,TGTGCCAGCAGCTCACCACGGGGGATGCACTACGAGCAGTACTTC,CASSSPRGMHYEQYF
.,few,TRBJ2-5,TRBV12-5,TGTGCTAGTGGCTCAGGGCGGCAGGGAGAGACCCAGTACTTC,CASGSGRQGETQYF
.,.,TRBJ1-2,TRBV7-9,TGTGCCAGCAGCTTAGTGGTCCCAGGTGGCTACACCTTC,CASSLVVPGGYTF
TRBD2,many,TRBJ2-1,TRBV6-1,TGTGCCAGCAGCCTAGCGGGAGGGCTCAATGAGCAGTTCTTC,CASSLAGGLNEQFF
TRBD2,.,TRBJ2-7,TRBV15,TGTGCCACCAGCAGTATGACTAGCGGGTCCTCCGAGCAGTACTTC,CATSSMTSGSSEQYF
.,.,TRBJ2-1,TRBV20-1,TGCAGTGCTAGAGATTTCGGGGCCAGCTCCTACAATGAGCAGTTCTTC,CSARDFGASSYNEQFF
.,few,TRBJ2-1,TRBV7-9,TGTGCCAGCAGGCACACACTTTACAATGAGCAGTTCTTC,CASRHTLYNEQFF
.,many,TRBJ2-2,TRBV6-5,TGTGCCAGCAGCCCCCAGGGTACCGGGGAGCTGTTTTTT,CASSPQGTGELFF
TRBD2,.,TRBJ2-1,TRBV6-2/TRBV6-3,TGTGCCAGCAGTTCCTCACATCAGGGACTAGCCTACAATGAGCAGTTCTTC,CASSSSHQGLAYNEQFF
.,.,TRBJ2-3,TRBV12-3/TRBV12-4,TGTGCCAGCAGAGGGGACATCACAGATACGCAGTATTTT,CASRGDITDTQYF
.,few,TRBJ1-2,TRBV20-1,TGCAGTGCTAGAGTCTATGGCTACACCTTC,CSARVYGYTF
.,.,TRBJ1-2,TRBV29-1,TGCAGCGTTGAAGATGGATATGGCTACACCTTC,CSVEDGYGYTF
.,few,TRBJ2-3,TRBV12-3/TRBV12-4,TGTGCCAGCAGTTTAGCGGGGTTCACAGATACGCAGTATTTT,CASSLAGFTDTQYF
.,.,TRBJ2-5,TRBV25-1,TGTGCCACCATAGCGAGCCAAGAGACCCAGTACTTC,CATIASQETQYF
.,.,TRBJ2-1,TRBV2,TGTGCCAGCAGTGATTTTCCTAGGGCCTACAATGAGCAGTTCTTC,CASSDFPRAYNEQFF
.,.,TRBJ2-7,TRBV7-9,TGTGCCAGCAGCTCGGGGGACAGTCTCGACTACGAGCAGTACTTC,CASSSGDSLDYEQYF
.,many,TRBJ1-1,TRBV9,TGTGCCAGCAGCCCCCAGAACACTGAAGCTTTCTTT,CASSPQNTEAFF
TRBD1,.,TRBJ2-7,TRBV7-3,TGTGCCAGCAGCTTAATGCCAGGGGGCATATACGAGCAGTACTTC,CASSLMPGGIYEQYF
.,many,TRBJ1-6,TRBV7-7,TGTGCCAGCAGCCGTACCCTCGGGACCTCCTATAATTCACCCCTCCACTTT,CASSRTLGTSYNSPLHF
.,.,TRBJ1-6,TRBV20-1,TGCAGTGCTTCACCTTCCAGGGGTCCTCAATTTGGGTCCTATAATTCACCCCTCCACTTT,CSASPSRGPQFGSYNSPLHF
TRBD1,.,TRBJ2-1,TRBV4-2,TGTGCCAGCAGGGACGCGGGACAGGGGCGGACTGAGCAGTTCTTC,CASRDAGQGRTEQFF
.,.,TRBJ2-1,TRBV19,TGTGCCAGTAGCCCGGGACGGTTCTACAATGAGCAGTTCTTC,CASSPGRFYNEQFF
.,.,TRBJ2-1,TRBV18,TGTGCCAGCTCGTCGACCGATAGCTCCTACAATGAGCAGTTCTTC,CASSSTDSSYNEQFF
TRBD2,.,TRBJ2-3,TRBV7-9,TGTGCCAGCAGCTTAAGACTAGCGGGGGTCACAGATACGCAGTATTTT,CASSLRLAGVTDTQYF
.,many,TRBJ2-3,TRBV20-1,TGCAGTGCTAGCCAACCCCGAGATACGCAGTATTTT,CSASQPRDTQYF
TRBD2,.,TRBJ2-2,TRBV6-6,TGTGCCAGCCAGCCGGGACTAGCGGGAGACAGCGGGGAGCTGTTTTTT,CASQPGLAGDSGELFF
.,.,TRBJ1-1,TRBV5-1,TGCGCCAGCAGCGCCGCTGGCGGATTCACTGAAGCTTTCTTT,CASSAAGGFTEAFF
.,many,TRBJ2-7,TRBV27,TGTGCCAGCAGCGACCGGGGGAGACCCTACGAGCAGTACTTC,CASSDRGRPYEQYF
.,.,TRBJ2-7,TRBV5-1,TGCGCCAGCAGCTTCAGCAGCTCCTACGAGCAGTACTTC,CASSFSSSYEQYF
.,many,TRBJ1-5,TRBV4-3,TGCGCCAGCAGCCCCCGGGCTGGTGGACAAGCCCAGCATTTT,CASSPRAGGQAQHF
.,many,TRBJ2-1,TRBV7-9,TGTGCCAGCAGCTTAGTTTCGGCGGGCGGGGTCCACAATGAGCAGTTCTTC,CASSLVSAGGVHNEQFF
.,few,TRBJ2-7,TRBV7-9,TGTGCCAGCAGCTTCCCAGGGCCGCAGTACTTC,CASSFPGPQYF
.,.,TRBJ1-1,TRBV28,TGTGCCAGCAGTCCAGAGAAAGCTTTCTTT,CASSPEKAFF
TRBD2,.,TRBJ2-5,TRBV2,TGTGCCAGCAGGCCGGGACTAGCGTTCCAAGAGACCCAGTACTTC,CASRPGLAFQETQYF
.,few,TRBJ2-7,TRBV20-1,TGCAGTGCTTCAGGACTAGAGGGGGTGGGGGAGCAGTACTTC,CSASGLEGVGEQYF
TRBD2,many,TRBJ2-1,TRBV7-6,TGTGCCAGCAGCTTAGGGATAGGACTAGCGAGAAATGAGCAGTTCTTC,CASSLGIGLARNEQFF
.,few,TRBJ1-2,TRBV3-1,TGTGCCAGCAGCCAGGCGTCAGGGATCCTCTATGGCTACACCTTC,CASSQASGILYGYTF
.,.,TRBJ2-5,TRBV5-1,TGCGCCAGCAGCTTCGACAGTTTCCAAGAGACCCAGTACTTC,CASSFDSFQETQYF
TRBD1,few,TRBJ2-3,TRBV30,TGTGCCTGGAGTGGACAGGGGGTTAAGATCACAGATACGCAGTATTTT,CAWSGQGVKITDTQYF
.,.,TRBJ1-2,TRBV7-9,TGTGCCAGCAGCTTAGCGGACAGCCCGAGGGGCTACACCTTC,CASSLADSPRGYTF
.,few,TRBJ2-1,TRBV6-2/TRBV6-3,TGTGCCAGCAGTTACGACCCCCTGGGCAATGAGCAGTTCTTC,CASSYDPLGNEQFF
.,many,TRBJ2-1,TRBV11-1,TGTGCCAGCAGCTTAGCGCGGGATAGTTACTATGAGCAGTTCTTC,CASSLARDSYYEQFF
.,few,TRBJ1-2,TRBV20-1,TGCACTTTAGATGAAACCTCCGGGCGGCTCTATGGCTACACCTTC,CTLDETSGRLYGYTF
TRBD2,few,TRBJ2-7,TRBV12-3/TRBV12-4,TGTGCCAGCAGGCCTAGCGGGAGGGCCCTTAGCTACGAGCAGTACTTC,CASRPSGRALSYEQYF